The 17 T cell receptor beta chains in this list originate from one sample, sequenced in a study of OX40 agonist ivuxolimab in advanced cancers. Clones were read by immunoSEQ multiplex PCR, and TCRdb kept only the in-frame ones, dropping some. Among 50,000 or so clones, around 85% were seen once, and the ten largest hold about a fifth. The specimen was CD4+ or CD8+ T cells sorted from blood, collected in a trial of the OX40 agonist ivuxolimab. The source of these receptors is an adult with an advanced solid tumor such as melanoma, head and neck, liver or kidney cancer.

V usage is TRBV27 and J usage is TRBJ2-7, with unresolved D. Trimming took off 2 bases at V and 0 bases at J, with 8 bases between the two ends. Germline V gene data show CDR1 as MNHEY and CDR2 as SMNVEV (reference sequence). CDR3 length: 14 residues. CDR3 sequence (DNA): TGTGCCAGCAGTTTAGTCCCCCGCTCCTACGAGCAGTACTTC. Protein product: CASSLVPRSYEQYF.

The chain recombines TRBV10-1 with TRBJ1-1; D uncertain. The V end was cut by 6 bases, the J end by 1 base, with 9 bases between. Germline CDR1 WNHNN, CDR2 SYGVQD (reference sequence). This CDR3 region has 13 residues. The CDR3 sequence: CASRARENTEAFF. As DNA, the CDR3 is TGCGCCAGCAGGGCCCGGGAGAACACTGAAGCTTTCTTT.

This clone was recorded a few times. This chain uses TRBV5-6 with TRBJ1-2; D is uncertain. The CDR3 covers 14 residues. Germline V lookup: CDR1 SGHDT, CDR2 YYEEEE. V lost 0 bases, J lost 5 bases, and 11 bases lay in between. The DNA of the CDR3 is TGTGCCAGCAGCTTGGGCGAAGATCGGTATGGCTACACCTTC. Its protein is CASSLGEDRYGYTF. The full variable domain, rest sourced from reference TRBV5-6 and TRBJ1-2, is DAGVTQSPTHLIKTRGQQVTLRCSPKSGHDTVSWYQQALGQGPQFIFQYYEEEERQRGNFPDRFSGHQFPNYSSELNVNALLLGDSALYLCASSLGEDRYGYTFGSGTRLTVV.

This chain links TRBV11-3 with TRBJ2-1; tentatively, D is TRBD2 (6 bases). CDR1 is SGHNT and CDR2 is YENEEA in the germline V gene. V gave up 1 base and J gave up 0 bases, with 16 bases separating them. This CDR3 has 18 amino acids. The DNA of the CDR3 is TGTGCCAGCAGCTTAGCGGGGGAGACCTTTAGCTCCTACAATGAGCAGTTCTTC. It translates to CASSLAGETFSSYNEQFF. The complete variable domain, with remaining parts taken from reference TRBV11-3 and TRBJ2-1, reads EAGVVQSPRYKIIEKKQPVAFWCNPISGHNTLYWYLQNLGQGPELLIRYENEEAVDDSQLPKDRFSAERLKGVDSTLKIQPAELGDSAVYLCASSLAGETFSSYNEQFFGPGTRLTVL.

This clone occurred once. The rearrangement links TRBV14 to TRBJ2-1, with D unresolved. V was shortened by 2 bases and J by 0 bases, with 5 bases between the two germline ends. CDR1 is SGHDN, CDR2 FVKESK, per germline. The CDR3 is 14 residues long. CDR3: CASSQLSSYNEQFF. The DNA for the CDR3 is TGTGCCAGCAGCCAACTCAGCTCCTACAATGAGCAGTTCTTC.

A single count supports this clone. This sequence joins TRBV2 and TRBJ1-4, with 7 bases aligning to TRBD1. Trimming at V came to 3 bases and at J to 4 bases, leaving 5 bases not matched to a gene. The V gene's germline CDR1 is SNHLY and CDR2 FYNNEI. The CDR3 extends over 15 amino acids. In DNA form, the CDR3 reads TGTGCCAGCAGTGACCCAGGGGGACTTAATGAAAAACTGTTTTTT. This codes for CASSDPGGLNEKLFF.

The V and J genes are TRBV28 and TRBJ1-5; D is undetermined. CDR3 size: 15 residues. Trimming removed 8 bases at V and 4 bases at J, with 18 bases between. Germline CDR1 reads MDHEN; CDR2 reads SYDVKM. The CDR3 sequence is CASRGPPDRNQPQHF. DNA for the CDR3: TGTGCCAGCCGTGGACCCCCGGATCGGAATCAGCCCCAGCATTTT.

V usage is TRBV2 and J usage is TRBJ2-2, with D possibly matching TRBD2 (5 bases). CDR3 length equals 16 residues. V lost 1 base and J lost 6, with 15 bases in between. Germline V gene sequence: CDR1 SNHLY, CDR2 FYNNEI. CDR3 residues: CASSEGWGALAGELFF. CDR3 coding DNA: TGTGCCAGCAGTGAAGGATGGGGAGCACTGGCCGGGGAGCTGTTTTTT.

The V call is TRBV5-4, the J call TRBJ2-1; 7 bases match TRBD1. V trimming: 6 bases; J trimming: 4 bases; junction bases outside the gene matches: 4. Looked up from germline, CDR1 is SGHNT and CDR2 is YYREEE (reference sequence). CDR3 size: 13 residues. CDR3 DNA sequence: TGTGCCAGCAAAGGGGGCGGGTACAATGAGCAGTTCTTC. Amino acid sequence: CASKGGGYNEQFF.

The chain carries TRBV28 and TRBJ1-1; 8 nucleotides match TRBD1. CDR1 is MDHEN, CDR2 SYDVKM, per germline. CDR3 length: 14 residues. The V and J ends lost 3 bases and 4 bases, in that order; junction bases with no gene match: 4. The CDR3 nucleotides are TGTGCCAGCAGTTTCCAGGGGGCCGGCACTGAAGCTTTCTTT. This gives the protein CASSFQGAGTEAFF.

The V gene is TRBV27, the J gene TRBJ1-1; TRBD1 matches at 12 bases. Germline-derived CDR1 and CDR2 are MNHEY and SMNVEV (reference sequence). Trimming removed 5 bases from V and 4 bases from J; junction bases left unmatched: 5. This CDR3 is 15 amino acids long. The CDR3 sequence is CASSHGTGGGTEAFF. The CDR3 nucleotides read TGTGCCAGCAGTCACGGGACAGGGGGCGGCACTGAAGCTTTCTTT.

This chain joins TRBV19 and TRBJ2-1; a weak D match, TRBD1 (7 bases). Trimming stripped 5 bases from V and 5 bases from J, with 10 bases between. CDR1 is LNHDA and CDR2 is SQIVND in the germline V gene (reference sequence). This CDR3 region has 13 residues. CDR3 sequence: CASSPRGDNEQFF. CDR3 bases: TGTGCCAGTAGTCCCAGGGGGGACAATGAGCAGTTCTTC.

A single count supports this clone. This chain joins TRBV6-8 and TRBJ2-3, with D unclear. The CDR3 length is 13 residues. V was cut by 6 bases and J by 0 bases, with 7 bases left in between. Germline CDR1 MNHGY, CDR2 SAAAGT. Here the CDR3 reads CASSLDSTDTQYF. CDR3 nucleotide sequence: TGTGCCAGCAGCCTTGACAGCACAGATACGCAGTATTTT.

The chain links TRBV28 to TRBJ2-2; no firm D call. With 3 bases removed from V and 0 bases from J, the gap between germline ends came to 11 bases. Germline V gene lookup returns CDR1 MDHEN and CDR2 SYDVKM. This CDR3 comprises 16 residues. The CDR3 spells CASSFEGLTNTGELFF. In DNA form, the CDR3 reads TGTGCCAGCAGTTTCGAAGGTCTCACGAACACCGGGGAGCTGTTTTTT.

The chain carries TRBV27 and TRBJ1-4, with TRBD1 matching 11 bases. V lost 4 bases, J lost 2 bases, and 6 bases stayed unmatched. The CDR3 runs 17 residues. Germline CDR1 is MNHEY and CDR2 is SMNVEV (reference sequence). The CDR3 here is CASSSPGQGVTNEKLFF. Written as DNA, the CDR3 is TGTGCCAGCAGTTCGCCGGGACAGGGGGTGACTAATGAAAAACTGTTTTTT.

The rearrangement links TRBV27 to TRBJ2-4, with 9 bases fitting TRBD1. CDR1 and CDR2 (germline): MNHEY, SMNVEV (reference sequence). The CDR3 contains 16 residues. Unmatched junction bases numbered 9, after V lost 6 bases and J lost 3 bases. CDR3 in amino acids: CASRVTGGRGKNIQYF. The CDR3 DNA reads as TGTGCCAGCAGAGTCACAGGGGGCAGGGGCAAAAACATTCAGTACTTC.

The chain is built from TRBV7-6 and TRBJ1-6; unclear D gene. This CDR3 has 20 residues. V dropped 2 bases and J dropped 7 bases, with 27 bases sitting between them. Germline V gives CDR1 SGHVS, CDR2 FNYEAQ. DNA for the CDR3: TGTGCCAGCAGCTTAACCCCCCCGCGCGGACCGGAAAATTGGAATTCACCCCTCCACTTT. Protein sequence: CASSLTPPRGPENWNSPLHF.